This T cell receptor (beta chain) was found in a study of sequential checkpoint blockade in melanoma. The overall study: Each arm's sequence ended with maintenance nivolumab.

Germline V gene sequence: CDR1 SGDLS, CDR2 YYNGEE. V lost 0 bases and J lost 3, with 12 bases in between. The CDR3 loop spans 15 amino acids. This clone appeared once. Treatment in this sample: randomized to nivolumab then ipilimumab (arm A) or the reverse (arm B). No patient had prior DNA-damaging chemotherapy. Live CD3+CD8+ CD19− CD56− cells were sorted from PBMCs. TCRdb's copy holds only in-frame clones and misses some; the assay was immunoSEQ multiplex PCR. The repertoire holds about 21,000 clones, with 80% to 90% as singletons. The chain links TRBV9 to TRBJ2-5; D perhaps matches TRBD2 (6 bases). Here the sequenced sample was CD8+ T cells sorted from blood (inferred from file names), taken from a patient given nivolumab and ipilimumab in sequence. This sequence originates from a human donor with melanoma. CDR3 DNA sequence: TGTGCCAGCAGCGTAGGGGGACGGGAGAAAGAGACCCAGTACTTC. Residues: CASSVGGREKETQYF.